The 20 T cell receptor beta chains in this list originate from one sample, sequenced in a study of tumor and adjacent non-tumor tissue in lung cancer. Three rounds of nested PCR, following a modified ARM-PCR protocol, produced the TCRbeta library. TCRdb fed the multiplex PCR reads into MiXCR, producing one record per CDR3 protein. The sample includes roughly 150,000 distinct CDR3 sequences, around 60% seen only once; the top ten take 18%. RNA was extracted from bulk tissue without any cell sorting. What was sequenced was lung tumor tissue. The receptors come from a man aged 60 to 75 with small cell lung cancer.

The gene calls are TRBV20-1 and TRBJ2-2; D is unclear. The CDR3 loop spans 13 amino acids. Deletions cut 0 bases from V and 5 bases from J, with 7 bases between. The germline V gene encodes CDR1 DFQATT and CDR2 SNEGSKA (reference sequence). The CDR3 region has the DNA TGCAGTGCTAGAGATCAGCCAACCGGGGAGCTGTTTTTT. Translated, it gives CSARDQPTGELFF.

At least ten counts were recorded for this clonotype. The chain links TRBV11-3 to TRBJ2-1; perhaps TRBD1 as D (5 bases). CDR3 length: 14 amino acids. Trimming took off 1 base at V and 9 bases at J, with 13 bases between the two ends. Germline V gene lookup returns CDR1 SGHNT and CDR2 YENEEA. CDR3 coding DNA: TGTGCCAGCAGCTTAGTTCAGAGTAGGGGTGAGCAGTTCTTC. It translates to CASSLVQSRGEQFF.

This clonotype was seen only once. A junction boundary mismatches the germline segment, possibly from a read error. The chain links TRBV4-2 to TRBJ2-5; tentatively, D is TRBD2 (7 bases). The CDR3 has 16 residues. Germline loops: CDR1 LGHNA, CDR2 YNFKEQ. The CDR3 DNA reads as TGTGTCAGCAGCCAATCCGGTCTGAAGGGGGGGGATACCCAGTACTTC. It encodes CVSSQSGLKGGDTQYF.

The chain employs TRBV5-4 and TRBJ2-2; a weak D match, TRBD1 (5 bases). V lost 0 bases and J 3 bases, leaving 9 bases between the germline ends. CDR1 and CDR2 (germline): SGHNT, YYREEE (reference sequence). The CDR3 loop spans 15 amino acids. CDR3 in DNA: TGTGCCAGCAGCTTGGGCAGGGTTTACACCGGGGAGCTGTTTTTT. Translated: CASSLGRVYTGELFF.

Details on this clonotype: Since the CDR3 does not end with the conserved phenylalanine or tryptophan, this likely comes from a read error. The genes are TRBV12-3 or TRBV12-4 and TRBJ1-1; 7 bases align to TRBD1. V was pared by 6 bases and J by 3 bases, with 16 bases of the junction left unmatched. The CDR3 has 17 amino acids. The DNA for the CDR3 is TGTGCCAGCAGATCCAACATCCCGACAGGGAGGGACACTGAAGCTTTCTAT. This codes for CASRSNIPTGRDTEAFY.

Points on this clonotype: One base away lies a much larger clone, so this may be a sequencing read error. This chain joins TRBV6-5 and TRBJ2-7, with TRBD2 identical over 11 bases. The CDR3 consists of 14 residues. The V and J ends lost 7 bases and 6 bases, in that order; junction bases with no gene match: 8. CDR1 is MNHEY, CDR2 SVGAGI, per germline. CDR3 nucleotide sequence: TGTGCCAGCAAGCTACTAGCGGGAGACACCGAGCAGTACTTC. Translated: CASKLLAGDTEQYF.

V gene TRBV29-1 combines with J gene TRBJ2-7, with D perhaps TRBD1 or TRBD2 (5 bases each). This CDR3 has 13 amino acids. Germline-derived CDR1 and CDR2 are SQVTM and ANQGSEA. The CDR3 spells CDVEVGTIYEQYF. The CDR3 DNA reads as TGCGACGTTGAAGTGGGGACCATCTACGAGCAGTACTTC.

The chain joins TRBV12-3 or TRBV12-4 to TRBJ2-5; D is uncertain. The V and J ends lost 11 bases and 6 bases respectively, with 22 bases between them. The CDR3 extends over 14 amino acids. The CDR3 nucleotides read TGTGCCCGGAGTATCACCCCGCCGAGGAAGACCCAGTACTTC. Its protein is CARSITPPRKTQYF.

The V and J genes are TRBV7-9 and TRBJ1-1, with a tentative D call TRBD1 (6 bases). This CDR3 is 15 amino acids long. Trimming removed 5 bases from V and 12 bases from J, with 25 bases in between. CDR1 is SEHNR, CDR2 FQNEAQ, per germline (reference sequence). CDR3 sequence: CASSQTGTPGHGSFF. The DNA of the CDR3 is TGTGCCAGCAGCCAGACCGGAACGCCGGGACATGGTTCTTTCTTT.

On this clonotype: One junction end does not reproduce the germline sequence, and a read error may be involved. The chain is built from TRBV4-2 and TRBJ2-1, with 16 bases that match TRBD2. The CDR3 is made up of 20 amino acids. The germline V gene has CDR1 LGHNA and CDR2 YNFKEQ. The CDR3 sequence: CASNQEPGTSGRALHGEQFF. The CDR3 DNA is TGTGCCAGCAACCAAGAGCCCGGGACTAGCGGGAGGGCCCTCCATGGTGAGCAGTTCTTC.

Remarks on this clonotype: With a much larger clone just one base away, this may be a read error. The V and J genes are TRBV6-1 and TRBJ2-1; unclear D gene. The germline V and J ends were trimmed by 6 bases and 13 bases, with 19 bases remaining between them. This CDR3 region has 13 residues. The germline V gene encodes CDR1 MNHNS and CDR2 SASEGT. The CDR3 region has the DNA TGTGCCAGCAGGAGGCTTTCGGTCCAAAGACAGTTCTTC. Translating it yields CASRRLSVQRQFF.

This clonotype has ten or more counts. This chain connects TRBV6-1 to TRBJ1-1, with a possible D match to TRBD1 (6 bases). Trimming removed 10 bases at V and 10 bases at J, with 22 bases between. CDR1 is MNHNS, CDR2 SASEGT, per germline. This CDR3 region has 13 residues. Written as DNA, the CDR3 is TGTGCCACCACCCGGACGGGGGAGGGGGTAGCTTTCTTT. As protein: CATTRTGEGVAFF.

This clonotype was seen many times. The J gene is TRBJ2-3, the V gene TRBV11-2; D remains ambiguous. V was trimmed by 1 base and J by 3 bases, leaving 5 bases between them. This CDR3 is 13 amino acids long. The V gene's germline CDR1 is SGHAT and CDR2 FQNNGV. The CDR3 loop reads CASSLGGTDTQYF. CDR3 bases: TGTGCCAGCAGCTTAGGTGGTACAGATACGCAGTATTTT.

This clonotype showed up just once. CDR3: CASSVGAGGAPYEQYF. In DNA, the CDR3 is TGTGCCAGCAGCGTAGGTGCGGGGGGAGCCCCCTACGAGCAGTACTTC. The gene calls are TRBV9 and TRBJ2-7; 8 bases agree with TRBD2. The junction had 7 bases not matched to a gene; V was cut back by 0 bases and J by 2 bases. The CDR3 loop spans 16 amino acids. Germline CDR1 reads SGDLS; CDR2 reads YYNGEE. Variable domain in full (rest from reference TRBV9 and TRBJ2-7): DSGVTQTPKHLITATGQRVTLRCSPRSGDLSVYWYQQSLDQGLQFLIQYYNGEERAKGNILERFSAQQFPDLHSELNLSSLELGDSALYFCASSVGAGGAPYEQYFGPGTRLTVT.

About this clonotype itself: At one of its ends the junction is not consistent with the germline gene, which may arise from a read error. This sequence joins TRBV7-9 and TRBJ1-2, with D unresolved. CDR1 SEHNR and CDR2 FQNEAQ come from the germline V gene (reference sequence). This CDR3 has 14 residues. CDR3 protein: CTSSSSDGFYGYTF. As DNA, the CDR3 is TGTACCAGCAGCTCTTCGGACGGCTTCTATGGCTACACCTTC.

As for this clonotype: It may be a read error: a sequence one base away is much more abundant. The chain is built from TRBV12-3 or TRBV12-4 and TRBJ1-5; 8 bases map to TRBD1. The CDR3 runs 15 residues. CDR3 residues: CVSSLKAGGGAPQHF. CDR3 nucleotide sequence: TGTGTCAGCAGTTTAAAGGCAGGGGGCGGCGCACCCCAGCATTTT.

This clonotype has only a few counts. This sequence joins TRBV30 and TRBJ2-4; perhaps D is TRBD1 or TRBD2 (5 bases each). Per the germline V gene, CDR1 is GTSNPN and CDR2 is SVGIG (reference sequence). The CDR3 runs to 14 residues. The V end lost 2 bases, the J end lost 3 bases, and 11 bases lay between the germline ends. CDR3 nucleotides: TGTGCCTGGAGTTCCGGGACCGGCAAAAACATTCAGTACTTC. Translating gives CAWSSGTGKNIQYF. The whole variable domain, remainder taken from reference TRBV30 and TRBJ2-4, is SQTIHQWPATLVQPVGSPLSLECTVEGTSNPNLYWYRQAAGRGLQLLFYSVGIGQISSEVPQNLSASRPQDRQFILSSKKLLLSDSGFYLCAWSSGTGKNIQYFGAGTRLSVL.

This clonotype was detected a few times. Given a much more abundant clone one base away, this may be a read error. The genes are TRBV29-1 and TRBJ2-1; 9 bases line up with TRBD2. The CDR3 spans 14 residues. The V segment lost 6 bases and the J segment 8 bases; nucleotides outside the gene matches: 11. CDR1 and CDR2 (germline): SQVTM, ANQGSEA. CDR3 amino acids: CSVRTSVRIDEQFF. Here the CDR3 DNA reads TGCAGCGTACGGACTAGCGTGAGGATCGATGAGCAGTTCTTC.

The rearrangement uses TRBV5-6 and TRBJ2-7; D may correspond to TRBD1 or TRBD2 (5 bases each). Looked up from germline, CDR1 is SGHDT and CDR2 is YYEEEE. CDR3 length equals 14 residues. CDR3 amino acids: CASRSGTGPAEKYV. The CDR3, as DNA: TGTGCCAGCAGATCGGGAACAGGTCCGGCCGAGAAGTACGTC.

This clonotype was observed many times. The chain joins TRBV6-5 to TRBJ2-5; TRBD1 is a possible D gene (5 bases). The germline V gene has CDR1 MNHEY and CDR2 SVGAGI. This CDR3 is built from 15 residues. Trimming removed 0 bases at V and 4 bases at J, with 12 bases between. The CDR3 sequence is CASSYSHTGRETQYF. The CDR3 DNA sequence: TGTGCCAGCAGTTACTCCCATACAGGTCGAGAGACCCAGTACTTC.